These 10 T cell receptor beta chains originate from one sample sequenced in a study of siplizumab effects on memory and regulatory T cells. Assay used: immunoSEQ multiplex PCR; TCRdb lists only in-frame clones, some missing. The sample holds over 100,000 clones, around 90% seen once. Material for sequencing was CD4+ T cells sorted from blood. All receptors come from a human donor in good health.

This clone was seen only once. This rearrangement joins TRBV7-8 to TRBJ2-5; TRBD1 might be the D (6 bases). Trimming removed 5 bases at V and 7 bases at J, with 14 bases between. CDR3 length: 13 residues. Germline V gene sequence: CDR1 SGHVS, CDR2 FQNEAQ. The CDR3 protein is CASSLTETGTQYF. The CDR3 region has the DNA TGTGCCAGCAGCCTAACAGAGACAGGGACCCAGTACTTC.

The rearrangement uses TRBV9 and TRBJ2-7; D is possibly TRBD2 (6 bases). V lost 0 bases and J 2 bases, leaving 9 bases between the germline ends. The germline gives CDR1 SGDLS, CDR2 YYNGEE. The CDR3 runs 14 residues. CDR3 sequence reads: CASSVDSGPYEQYF. The CDR3 DNA sequence: TGTGCCAGCAGCGTAGACAGCGGGCCCTACGAGCAGTACTTC. The full variable domain, with the rest looked up from reference TRBV9 and TRBJ2-7, is DSGVTQTPKHLITATGQRVTLRCSPRSGDLSVYWYQQSLDQGLQFLIQYYNGEERAKGNILERFSAQQFPDLHSELNLSSLELGDSALYFCASSVDSGPYEQYFGPGTRLTVT.

The chain joins TRBV2 to TRBJ1-5, with no clear D. Trimming stripped 7 bases from V and 4 bases from J, with 14 bases between. The CDR3 contains 14 residues. Germline assignment: CDR1 SNHLY and CDR2 FYNNEI. The CDR3 coding sequence is TGTGCCAGCACCCGGACGGAGACTAATCAGCCCCAGCATTTT. Translating gives CASTRTETNQPQHF.

The chain joins TRBV12-5 to TRBJ2-2, with 8 bases aligning to TRBD2. Losses at the gene ends were 0 bases for V and 9 bases for J; bases not matched to a gene: 12. This CDR3 is built from 17 residues. In germline, CDR1 is LGHNT, CDR2 FRNRAP. The CDR3: CASGLVTVSGMGWELFF. CDR3 nucleotide sequence: TGTGCTAGTGGTTTGGTAACTGTTAGCGGGATGGGCTGGGAGCTGTTTTTT. The full variable domain, rest sourced from reference TRBV12-5 and TRBJ2-2, is DARVTQTPRHKVTEMGQEVTMRCQPILGHNTVFWYRQTMMQGLELLAYFRNRAPLDDSGMPKDRFSAEMPDATLATLKIQPSEPRDSAVYFCASGLVTVSGMGWELFFGEGSRLTVL.

The chain joins TRBV6-5 to TRBJ1-3, with unresolved D. The CDR3 loop spans 16 amino acids. V lost 0 bases and J lost 0, with 9 bases in between. Germline CDR1 and CDR2: MNHEY and SVGAGI. CDR3 residues: CASSYSPVSSGNTIYF. CDR3 DNA sequence: TGTGCCAGCAGTTACTCCCCAGTGAGCTCTGGAAACACCATATATTTT.

V usage is TRBV7-2 and J usage is TRBJ1-5; 8 nucleotides match TRBD1. CDR1 and CDR2 from the germline V gene are SGHTA and FQGNSA. The J segment lost 2 bases and the V segment lost 1 base, leaving 7 bases of the junction unmatched. The CDR3 sequence is 17 residues long. The CDR3 sequence is CASSLGTQGAGNQPQHF. CDR3 DNA: TGTGCCAGCAGCTTAGGCACCCAGGGGGCTGGCAATCAGCCCCAGCATTTT.

The chain combines TRBV7-6 with TRBJ2-1; D gene uncertain. In germline, CDR1 is SGHVS, CDR2 FNYEAQ. Trimming shortened V by 3 bases and J by 4 bases, and 10 bases separated the two germline ends. This CDR3 is built from 14 residues. The CDR3 DNA reads as TGTGCCAGCAGCTTGAACCCGGTGTACAATGAGCAGTTCTTC. Protein: CASSLNPVYNEQFF.

Only one count was recorded for this clone. The V gene is TRBV10-3, the J gene TRBJ1-1; no definite D call. The germline CDR1 and CDR2 sequences are ENHRY and SYGVKD. The ends were cut back, 4 bases at V and 9 bases at J, with 15 bases in the middle. The CDR3 has 13 amino acids. The CDR3 protein is CAISGTAQEQAFF. In DNA form, the CDR3 reads TGTGCCATCAGTGGTACCGCTCAGGAACAAGCTTTCTTT.

J is TRBJ2-7 and V is TRBV20-1; maybe TRBD1 (6 bases). The CDR3 is 11 residues long. The germline CDR1 and CDR2 sequences are DFQATT and SNEGSKA (reference sequence). Trimming pared 5 bases from V and 2 bases from J, leaving 7 bases between. Written as DNA, the CDR3 is TGCAGTGCTCAGGGGCCCTACGAGCAGTACTTC. Translated: CSAQGPYEQYF.

The V and J genes are TRBV10-1 and TRBJ2-1; maybe TRBD2 (5 bases). Germline lookup yields CDR1 WNHNN and CDR2 SYGVQD (reference sequence). This CDR3 is 17 amino acids long. V lost 3 bases to trimming and J lost 2 bases, with 17 bases between them. The CDR3 reads CASSDSYSADPYNEQFF. In nucleotides, the CDR3 is TGCGCCAGCAGTGACTCCTATAGCGCCGACCCCTACAATGAGCAGTTCTTC.